The sequence of this T cell receptor (beta chain) was determined in a study of hypomethylating agent response in myelodysplastic syndrome. Survey resolution used two replicates of about 200 ng, totaling roughly 400 ng DNA. Authors' analysis steps: Approximately 1.7% of roughly 160,000 clonotypes matched previously reported viral-epitope-specific VDJdb entries. TCRdb's table, derived via immunoSEQ multiplex PCR, lists solely in-frame clones and lacks some. The D gene and trimming were derived from the DNA, and the V and J assignments and clone size from that table. This table holds approximately 5,900 clones, 70% to 85% found once. This specimen consisted of bone marrow, obtained before or after starting hypomethylating agent treatment for myelodysplastic syndrome (not recorded which). The clonotype originates from a human donor with myelodysplastic syndrome.

CDR3 residues: CASSQGYNEQFF. CDR3 bases: TGTGCCAGCAGCCAAGGGTACAATGAGCAGTTCTTC. This chain links TRBV14 with TRBJ2-1; D gene unclear. Germline CDR1 and CDR2: SGHDN and FVKESK. V was clipped by 1 base and J by 4 bases, with 2 bases between them. The CDR3 runs 12 residues. Full variable domain (rest looked up from reference TRBV14 and TRBJ2-1): EAGVTQFPSHSVIEKGQTVTLRCDPISGHDNLYWYRRVMGKEIKFLLHFVKESKQDESGMPNNRFLAERTGGTYSTLKVQPAELEDSGVYFCASSQGYNEQFFGPGTRLTVL.